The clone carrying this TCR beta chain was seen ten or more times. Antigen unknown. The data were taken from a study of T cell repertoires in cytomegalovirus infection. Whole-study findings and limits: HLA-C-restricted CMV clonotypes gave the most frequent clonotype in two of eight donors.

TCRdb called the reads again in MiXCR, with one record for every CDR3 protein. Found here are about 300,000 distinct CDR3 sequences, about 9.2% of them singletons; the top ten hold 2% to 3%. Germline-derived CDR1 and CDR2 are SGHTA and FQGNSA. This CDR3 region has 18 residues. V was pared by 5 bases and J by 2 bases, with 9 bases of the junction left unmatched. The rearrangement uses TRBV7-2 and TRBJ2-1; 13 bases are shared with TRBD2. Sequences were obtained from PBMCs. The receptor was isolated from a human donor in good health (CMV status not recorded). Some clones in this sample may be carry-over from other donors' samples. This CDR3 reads CASSLLKTSGGAYNEQFF. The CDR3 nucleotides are TGTGCCAGCAGCCTATTGAAAACTAGCGGGGGGGCCTACAATGAGCAGTTCTTC.